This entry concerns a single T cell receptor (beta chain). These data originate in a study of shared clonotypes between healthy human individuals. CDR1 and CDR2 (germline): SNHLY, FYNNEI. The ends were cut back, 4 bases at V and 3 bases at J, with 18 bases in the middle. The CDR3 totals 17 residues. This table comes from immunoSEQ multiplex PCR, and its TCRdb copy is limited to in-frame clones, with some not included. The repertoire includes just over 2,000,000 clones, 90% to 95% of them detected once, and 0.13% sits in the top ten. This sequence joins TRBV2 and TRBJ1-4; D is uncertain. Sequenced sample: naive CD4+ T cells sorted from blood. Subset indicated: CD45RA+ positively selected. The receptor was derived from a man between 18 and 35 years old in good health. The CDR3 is CASSVFGSPTANEKLFF. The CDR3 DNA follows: TGTGCCAGCAGTGTTTTCGGCAGCCCGACGGCTAATGAAAAACTGTTTTTT.